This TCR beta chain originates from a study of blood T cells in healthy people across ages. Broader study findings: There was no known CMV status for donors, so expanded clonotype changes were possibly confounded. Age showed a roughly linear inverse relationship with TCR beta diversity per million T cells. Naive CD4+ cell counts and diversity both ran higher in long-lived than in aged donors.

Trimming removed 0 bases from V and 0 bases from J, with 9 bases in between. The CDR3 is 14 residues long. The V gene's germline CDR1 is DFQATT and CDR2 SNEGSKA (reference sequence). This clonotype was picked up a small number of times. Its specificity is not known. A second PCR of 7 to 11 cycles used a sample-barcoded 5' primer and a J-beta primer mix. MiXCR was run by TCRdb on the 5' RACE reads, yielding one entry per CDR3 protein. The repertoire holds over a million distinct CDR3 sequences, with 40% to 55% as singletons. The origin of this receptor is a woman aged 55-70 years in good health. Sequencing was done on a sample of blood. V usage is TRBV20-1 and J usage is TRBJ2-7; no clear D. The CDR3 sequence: CSARDGGSSYEQYF. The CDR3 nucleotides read TGCAGTGCTAGAGATGGTGGCAGCTCCTACGAGCAGTACTTC.